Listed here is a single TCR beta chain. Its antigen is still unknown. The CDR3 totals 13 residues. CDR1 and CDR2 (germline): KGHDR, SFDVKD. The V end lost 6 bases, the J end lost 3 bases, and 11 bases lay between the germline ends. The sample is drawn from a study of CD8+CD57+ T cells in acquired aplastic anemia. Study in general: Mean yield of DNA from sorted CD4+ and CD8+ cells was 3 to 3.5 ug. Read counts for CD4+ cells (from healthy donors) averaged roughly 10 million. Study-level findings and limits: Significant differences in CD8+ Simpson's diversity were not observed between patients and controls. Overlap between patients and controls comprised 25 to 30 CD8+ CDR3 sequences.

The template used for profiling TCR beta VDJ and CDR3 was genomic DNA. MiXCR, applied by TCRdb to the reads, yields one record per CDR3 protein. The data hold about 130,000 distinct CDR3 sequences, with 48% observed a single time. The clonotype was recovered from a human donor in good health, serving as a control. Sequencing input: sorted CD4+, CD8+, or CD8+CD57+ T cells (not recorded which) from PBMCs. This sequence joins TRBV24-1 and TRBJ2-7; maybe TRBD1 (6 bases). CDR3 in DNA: TGTGCCACCAGTCGTTCAGGGGACTACGAGCAGTACTTC. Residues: CATSRSGDYEQYF.